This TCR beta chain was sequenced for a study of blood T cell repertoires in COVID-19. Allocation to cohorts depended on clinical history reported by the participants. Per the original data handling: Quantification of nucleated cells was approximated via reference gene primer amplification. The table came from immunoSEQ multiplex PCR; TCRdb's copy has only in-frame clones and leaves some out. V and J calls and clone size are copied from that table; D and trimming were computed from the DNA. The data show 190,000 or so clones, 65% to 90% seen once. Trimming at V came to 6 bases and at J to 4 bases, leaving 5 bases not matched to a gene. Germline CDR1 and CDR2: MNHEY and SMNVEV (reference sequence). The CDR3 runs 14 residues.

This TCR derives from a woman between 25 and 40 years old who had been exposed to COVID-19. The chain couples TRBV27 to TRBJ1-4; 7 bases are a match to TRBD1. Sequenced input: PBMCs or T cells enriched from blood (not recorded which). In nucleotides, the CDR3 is TGTGCCAGCAGCAGACAGGGTATTAATGAAAAACTGTTTTTT. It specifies CASSRQGINEKLFF.